Following are 16 T cell receptor beta chains from one sample sequenced in a study of human T cells and chemical hapten exposure. Each CDR3 protein gets one entry after TCRdb re-called the RACE reads with MiXCR. The top ten clones hold approximately 3.5% of a sample with some 79,000 distinct CDR3 sequences, 11% of them seen once. The time point is: patch test 3, about 24 weeks after DPC sensitization. Indicated treatment: therapeutic diphenylcyclopropenone sensitization with weekly scalp DPC. The input for sequencing was whole blood, taken in connection with sensitization to the hapten diphenylcyclopropenone (DPC). The origin of the receptors is a woman aged 45-60 years with alopecia areata. Some clones in this sample may be carry-over from other donors' samples.

Concerning this clonotype itself: This may be a read error: a much more frequent sequence differs by one nucleotide. The genes are TRBV10-3 and TRBJ1-5; possibly TRBD1 for D (6 bases). This CDR3 contains 12 residues. The germline V gene has CDR1 ENHRY and CDR2 SYGVKD. Trimming removed 3 bases from V and 12 bases from J, with 12 bases in between. This chain's CDR3 is CAISEGQRVQHF. The CDR3 DNA follows: TGTGCCATCAGTGAAGGACAGAGGGTCCAGCATTTT.

This clonotype appeared many times. Here the CDR3 reads CASRGPSAEQFF. The DNA for the CDR3 is TGTGCCAGCAGGGGGCCGTCAGCTGAGCAGTTCTTC. The chain links TRBV7-2 to TRBJ2-1; D is perhaps TRBD1 (5 bases). The V gene's germline CDR1 is SGHTA and CDR2 FQGNSA. Trimming took 6 bases from V and 9 from J, leaving 12 bases between them. The CDR3 spans 12 residues.

CDR3 loop: CASRDRQGAGTEAFF. The CDR3 coding sequence is TGTGCCAGCAGGGACCGACAGGGGGCGGGCACTGAAGCTTTCTTT. The chain couples TRBV28 to TRBJ1-1; TRBD1 aligns across 10 bases. Germline V gene sequence: CDR1 MDHEN, CDR2 SYDVKM. Germline trimming cut 6 bases from V and 4 bases from J; bases unmatched to any gene: 8. This CDR3 comprises 15 residues.

This clonotype occurred a few times. The V call is TRBV5-1, the J call TRBJ2-2, with 9 bases lining up with TRBD2. This CDR3 has 14 residues. Trimming cost V 3 bases and J 8 bases; bases outside gene matches: 5. The V gene's germline CDR1 is SGHRS and CDR2 YFSETQ. The CDR3 spells CASSSGTSSGELFF. The CDR3 coding sequence is TGCGCCAGCAGCTCCGGGACTAGCTCTGGGGAGCTGTTTTTT.

The chain couples TRBV7-2 to TRBJ2-3; D remains unclear. Trimming took off 1 base at V and 7 bases at J, with 12 bases between the two ends. This CDR3 has 14 residues. Germline V CDR1 and CDR2: SGHTA, FQGNSA. The CDR3 loop is CASSLGIPPNTQYF. The CDR3 DNA is TGTGCCAGCAGCTTAGGGATTCCTCCGAATACGCAGTATTTT.

The chain couples TRBV30 to TRBJ2-1, with 10 bases that match TRBD1. This CDR3 is 16 amino acids long. The germline V gene encodes CDR1 GTSNPN and CDR2 SVGIG (reference sequence). The J segment lost 2 bases and the V segment lost 2 bases, leaving 6 bases of the junction unmatched. The CDR3 DNA reads TGTGCCTGGAGTCGTCCCGGGACAGGGGCCTACAATGAGCAGTTCTTC. Its protein is CAWSRPGTGAYNEQFF.

This clonotype was counted many times. The chain couples TRBV28 to TRBJ2-2; TRBD1 agrees at 11 bases. The V segment lost 6 bases and the J segment 7 bases; nucleotides outside the gene matches: 4. The CDR3 has 14 residues. CDR1 and CDR2 from the germline V gene are MDHEN and SYDVKM. CDR3 DNA: TGTGCCAGCAGAGGACAGGGGGCGCGCGGGGAGCTGTTTTTT. Translation: CASRGQGARGELFF. Complete variable domain (other parts from reference TRBV28 and TRBJ2-2): DVKVTQSSRYLVKRTGEKVFLECVQDMDHENMFWYRQDPGLGLRLIYFSYDVKMKEKGDIPEGYSVSREKKERFSLILESASTNQTSMYLCASRGQGARGELFFGEGSRLTVL.

The V call is TRBV20-1, the J call TRBJ2-3, with a tentative D call TRBD1 (6 bases). CDR1 is DFQATT, CDR2 SNEGSKA, per germline (reference sequence). Trimming removed 4 bases at V and 5 bases at J, with 19 bases between. There are 15 residues in the CDR3. CDR3 in amino acids: CSATTGWTPGDTQYF. DNA for the CDR3: TGCAGTGCTACTACAGGGTGGACCCCGGGAGATACGCAGTATTTT.

V and J are TRBV18 and TRBJ2-7; D is ambiguous. Germline CDR1 reads KGHSH; CDR2 reads LQKENI. V was cut by 6 bases and J by 2 bases, with 20 bases left in between. The CDR3 extends over 16 amino acids. CDR3 in amino acids: CASSPFSQDPTYEQYF. The CDR3 DNA reads TGTGCCAGCTCCCCTTTTAGTCAGGACCCCACCTACGAGCAGTACTTC.

The chain carries TRBV12-3 or TRBV12-4 and TRBJ2-1; 12 bases align to TRBD2. The V gene end was trimmed by 6 bases and the J gene end by 0 bases; junction bases not matched to a gene: 3. This CDR3 spans 16 amino acids. The CDR3 here is CASRRTSGTSYNEQFF. DNA of the CDR3: TGTGCCAGCAGGCGGACTAGCGGGACCTCCTACAATGAGCAGTTCTTC.

This clonotype was detected only a few times. J is TRBJ2-7 and V is TRBV4-2, with D unresolved. Germline V gene lookup returns CDR1 LGHNA and CDR2 YNFKEQ. This CDR3 is 14 amino acids long. V was cut by 1 base and J by 3 bases, with 10 bases left in between. This CDR3 is CASSQAALGYEQYF. DNA for the CDR3: TGTGCCAGCAGCCAAGCCGCCTTAGGCTACGAGCAGTACTTC.

This clonotype was detected only a few times. V gene TRBV11-2 combines with J gene TRBJ2-1; 7 bases are a match to TRBD2. V shed 7 bases and J 6 bases; nucleotides not matched to a gene: 15. Germline CDR1 reads SGHAT; CDR2 reads FQNNGV. The CDR3 contains 16 residues. The CDR3 reads CASNSWAGVMRNEQFF. In DNA, the CDR3 is TGTGCCAGCAATAGCTGGGCGGGAGTAATGCGCAATGAGCAGTTCTTC. Using reference TRBV11-2 and TRBJ2-1 for the parts outside the CDR3, the full variable domain is EAGVAQSPRYKIIEKRQSVAFWCNPISGHATLYWYQQILGQGPKLLIQFQNNGVVDDSQLPKDRFSAERLKGVDSTLKIQPAKLEDSAVYLCASNSWAGVMRNEQFFGPGTRLTVL.

This rearrangement joins TRBV28 to TRBJ2-7; D remains unclear. The CDR3 totals 13 residues. The V end lost 8 bases, the J end lost 2 bases, and 13 bases lay between the germline ends. Germline CDR1 is MDHEN and CDR2 is SYDVKM. The CDR3 reads CASGVRVAYEQYF. The CDR3 DNA is TGTGCCAGCGGCGTCCGCGTCGCCTACGAGCAGTACTTC.

This clonotype was observed a handful of times. Here the CDR3 DNA reads TGTGCCAGCAGCCTTAGCGGGTCACAAGAGACCCAGTACTTC. Its protein product is CASSLSGSQETQYF. The genes are TRBV7-3 and TRBJ2-5, with 7 bases identical to TRBD2. Germline V gene data show CDR1 as SGHTA and CDR2 as FQGTGA. The junction had 5 bases not matched to a gene; V was cut back by 5 bases and J by 2 bases. CDR3 length: 14 amino acids.

Many counts were recorded for this clonotype. This chain links TRBV11-2 with TRBJ2-5; D possibly corresponds to TRBD1 (6 bases). This CDR3 spans 15 amino acids. Germline lookup yields CDR1 SGHAT and CDR2 FQNNGV. V lost 2 bases to trimming and J lost 2 bases, with 12 bases between them. The CDR3 DNA reads TGTGCCAGCAGCTTAAAGTGGACAGCGCAAGAGACCCAGTACTTC. Protein: CASSLKWTAQETQYF.

This clonotype was seen repeatedly, ten times or more. V and J are TRBV29-1 and TRBJ2-3; D gene unclear. Germline V lookup: CDR1 SQVTM, CDR2 ANQGSEA. This CDR3 has 11 residues. V lost 7 bases and J 6 bases, leaving 11 bases between the germline ends. Here the CDR3 DNA reads TGCAGCGCGAGACCCGCGGATACGCAGTATTTT. Translation: CSARPADTQYF.